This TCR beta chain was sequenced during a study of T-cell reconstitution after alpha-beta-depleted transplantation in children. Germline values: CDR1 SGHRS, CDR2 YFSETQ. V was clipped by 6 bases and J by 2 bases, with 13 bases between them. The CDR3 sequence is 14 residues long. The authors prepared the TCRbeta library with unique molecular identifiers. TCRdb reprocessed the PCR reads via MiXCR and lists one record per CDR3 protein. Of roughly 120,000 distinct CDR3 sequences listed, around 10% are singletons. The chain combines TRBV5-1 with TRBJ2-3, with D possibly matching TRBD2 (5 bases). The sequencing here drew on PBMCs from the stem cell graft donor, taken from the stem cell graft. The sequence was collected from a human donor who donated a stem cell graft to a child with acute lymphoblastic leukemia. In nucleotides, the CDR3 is TGCGCCAGCATGGAGGAGGCCTTCACAGATACGCAGTATTTT. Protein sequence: CASMEEAFTDTQYF.